This passage covers 27 T cell receptor beta chains from one sample sequenced in a study of T cells after yellow fever vaccination. TCRdb itself ran the 5' RACE reads through MiXCR, one entry per CDR3 protein. The sample comprises roughly 63,000 distinct CDR3 sequences, 6.5% to 8% of which are singletons, and 30% to 45% rests with the top ten. This sample comprised CD8+ T cells sorted from PBMCs, obtained 15 days after the yellow fever booster vaccination. These TCRs come from a young man who received the YFV17D yellow fever vaccine.

This clonotype occurred many times. The V and J genes are TRBV6-1 and TRBJ2-3; tentatively, D is TRBD2 (5 bases). V shed 6 bases and J shed 0 bases, with 22 bases lying between them. Germline-derived CDR1 and CDR2 are MNHNS and SASEGT. CDR3 length equals 18 residues. The CDR3 nucleotides are TGTGCCAGCAGCCCCACAACGCCGGGGAGAGGAAGCACAGATACGCAGTATTTT. Protein sequence: CASSPTTPGRGSTDTQYF.

This clonotype has ten or more counts. Here the CDR3 reads CASSRTRGDTQYF. CDR3 DNA sequence: TGTGCCAGCAGCCGGACTAGGGGAGATACGCAGTATTTT. The chain carries TRBV28 and TRBJ2-3, with 7 bases that match TRBD2. This CDR3 contains 13 residues. Per germline, CDR1 MDHEN and CDR2 SYDVKM. Unmatched junction bases numbered 5, after V lost 6 bases and J lost 5 bases.

This clonotype was counted many times. The rearrangement links TRBV19 to TRBJ2-1; perhaps TRBD2 as D (7 bases). Trimming took 6 bases from V and 7 from J, leaving 13 bases between them. Germline CDR1 is LNHDA and CDR2 is SQIVND (reference sequence). This CDR3 contains 13 residues. CDR3 amino acids: CASSRGGPNEQFF. In nucleotides, the CDR3 is TGTGCCAGTAGCAGGGGAGGGCCTAATGAGCAGTTCTTC. Full variable domain (rest looked up from reference TRBV19 and TRBJ2-1): DGGITQSPKYLFRKEGQNVTLSCEQNLNHDAMYWYRQDPGQGLRLIYYSQIVNDFQKGDIAEGYSVSREKKESFPLTVTSAQKNPTAFYLCASSRGGPNEQFFGPGTRLTVL.

This clonotype was recorded at least ten times. The chain uses TRBV9 and TRBJ2-7; the match to TRBD1 covers 7 bases. V dropped 1 base and J dropped 2; count of bases not matched to a gene: 3. There are 14 residues in the CDR3. From germline, CDR1 is SGDLS and CDR2 YYNGEE. The CDR3 sequence is CASSVRDRPYEQYF. The CDR3 DNA is TGTGCCAGCAGCGTACGGGACAGACCCTACGAGCAGTACTTC.

This clonotype occurred many times. The V gene is TRBV7-9, the J gene TRBJ2-7, with D perhaps TRBD1 or TRBD2 (6 bases each). V shed 4 bases and J shed 4 bases, with 14 bases lying between them. CDR3 size: 14 residues. CDR1 and CDR2 (germline): SEHNR, FQNEAQ (reference sequence). In DNA, the CDR3 is TGTGCCAGCAGCTCGGGGGCAGAGAAGTACGAGCAGTACTTC. It specifies CASSSGAEKYEQYF.

The rearrangement joins TRBV19 to TRBJ2-2; D possibly corresponds to TRBD2 (6 bases). Deletions cut 3 bases from V and 6 bases from J, with 8 bases between. The germline CDR1 and CDR2 sequences are LNHDA and SQIVND (reference sequence). CDR3 length: 13 amino acids. DNA of the CDR3: TGTGCCAGTAGTATTGGCGGGGCCGGGGAGCTGTTTTTT. This gives the protein CASSIGGAGELFF.

At least ten counts were recorded for this clonotype. The chain recombines TRBV29-1 with TRBJ1-1; 8 bases align to TRBD1. CDR1 and CDR2 (germline): SQVTM, ANQGSEA. The CDR3 length is 13 residues. With 7 bases clipped from V and 1 base from J, the junction kept 5 bases outside the gene matches. Here the CDR3 reads CSAMDRENTEAFF. The DNA for the CDR3 is TGCAGCGCCATGGACAGGGAGAACACTGAAGCTTTCTTT.

Ten or more counts support this clonotype. The chain uses TRBV27 and TRBJ2-1; 8 bases map to TRBD2. CDR3 length: 15 amino acids. CDR1 and CDR2 (germline): MNHEY, SMNVEV (reference sequence). The V and J ends lost 1 base and 8 bases, in that order; junction bases with no gene match: 7. CDR3 sequence (DNA): TGTGCCAGCAGTTTATACGGGAGGGCCTCTGATGAGCAGTTCTTC. Its translation is CASSLYGRASDEQFF.

A few counts support this clonotype. The gene calls are TRBV4-3 and TRBJ2-6, with D unresolved. CDR3 length: 16 amino acids. In germline, CDR1 is LGHNA, CDR2 YSLEER. The V gene lost 1 base and the J gene lost 4 bases, with 11 bases spanning the gap. The CDR3 DNA sequence: TGCGCCAGCAGCCAAGGTACCCAGGCAGGGGCCAACGTCCTGACTTTC. Protein sequence: CASSQGTQAGANVLTF.

The chain has TRBV30 and TRBJ2-7; TRBD2 might be the D (6 bases). The V gene's germline CDR1 is GTSNPN and CDR2 SVGIG (reference sequence). Trimming left V 4 bases short and J 2 bases short, with 15 bases between. The CDR3 sequence is 14 residues long. The CDR3 is CAWTSERVTYEQYF. DNA for the CDR3: TGTGCCTGGACATCCGAGCGGGTGACCTACGAGCAGTACTTC. Looking up the rest from reference TRBV30 and TRBJ2-7 gives the full variable domain: SQTIHQWPATLVQPVGSPLSLECTVEGTSNPNLYWYRQAAGRGLQLLFYSVGIGQISSEVPQNLSASRPQDRQFILSSKKLLLSDSGFYLCAWTSERVTYEQYFGPGTRLTVT.

The table lists this clonotype with many counts. V usage is TRBV12-3 or TRBV12-4 and J usage is TRBJ2-3; D perhaps matches TRBD2 (6 bases). Deletions cut 7 bases from V and 3 bases from J, with 8 bases between. This CDR3 contains 12 residues. The CDR3 DNA is TGTGCCAGCATGCTAGCGACAGATACGCAGTATTTT. This encodes CASMLATDTQYF.

The sample holds many counts of this clonotype. The gene calls are TRBV5-1 and TRBJ2-7; D is uncertain. The germline gives CDR1 SGHRS, CDR2 YFSETQ. The CDR3 sequence is 14 residues long. With 2 bases removed from V and 0 bases from J, the gap between germline ends came to 9 bases. The CDR3 sequence is CASSLVSSSYEQYF. The CDR3 bases are TGCGCCAGCAGCTTAGTTAGCAGCTCCTACGAGCAGTACTTC.

This clonotype was seen many times. The chain combines TRBV3-1 with TRBJ1-4; 7 nucleotides match TRBD1. V dropped 3 bases and J dropped 5; count of bases not matched to a gene: 12. Germline values: CDR1 LGHDT, CDR2 YNNKEL (reference sequence). The CDR3 loop spans 17 amino acids. The CDR3 nucleotides read TGTGCCAGCAGCCACACCACAGGGGCAGGGAGAAATGAAAAACTGTTTTTT. Amino acid sequence: CASSHTTGAGRNEKLFF.

This clonotype has more than one count but fewer than ten. The V call is TRBV7-9, the J call TRBJ1-6; D is undetermined. Per germline, CDR1 SEHNR and CDR2 FQNEAQ (reference sequence). CDR3 size: 13 residues. Trimming took 1 base from V and 8 from J, leaving 6 bases between them. The CDR3 DNA is TGTGCCAGCAGCTTAGGTGGGGATTCACCCCTCCACTTT. This sequence encodes CASSLGGDSPLHF.

This clonotype was recorded many times. This chain connects TRBV7-2 to TRBJ2-4; 8 nucleotides agree with TRBD1. This CDR3 is built from 15 residues. V lost 1 base, J lost 4 bases, and 3 bases stayed unmatched. Germline values: CDR1 SGHTA, CDR2 FQGNSA. This CDR3 reads CASSLVGTGKNIQYF. The CDR3 nucleotides read TGTGCCAGCAGCTTAGTTGGGACAGGAAAAAACATTCAGTACTTC.

This clonotype showed up many times. The CDR3 is CAISGSREKLDTQYF. CDR3 bases: TGTGCCATCAGTGGGTCGCGGGAGAAATTGGATACGCAGTATTTT. The chain links TRBV10-3 to TRBJ2-3, with 7 positions matching TRBD2. The trim removed 4 bases at V and 6 bases at J, leaving 10 bases unmatched. This CDR3 is 15 amino acids long. CDR1 ENHRY and CDR2 SYGVKD come from the germline V gene.

At least ten counts were recorded for this clonotype. This rearrangement joins TRBV12-3 or TRBV12-4 to TRBJ2-1, with D tentatively TRBD1 or TRBD2 (7 bases each). The CDR3 loop spans 16 amino acids. The V end lost 8 bases, the J end lost 2 bases, and 19 bases lay between the germline ends. The CDR3 loop is CASGPRGGGTYNEQFF. The CDR3 DNA follows: TGTGCCAGCGGACCCAGGGGGGGGGGAACCTACAATGAGCAGTTCTTC.

In its sample, this clonotype was seen many times. This chain joins TRBV4-1 and TRBJ2-2; D not certain. Germline V gene data show CDR1 as MGHRA and CDR2 as YSYEKL. Trimming took off 4 bases at V and 6 bases at J, with 9 bases between the two ends. The CDR3 has 13 residues. The CDR3 here is CASSPRVSGELFF. The DNA for the CDR3 is TGCGCCAGCAGCCCTAGGGTTTCCGGGGAGCTGTTTTTT.

Remarks on this clonotype: This clone may be a read error of a much larger clone one base away. This chain links TRBV4-2 with TRBJ2-5; TRBD2 agrees at 8 bases. V lost 1 base, J lost 5 bases, and 21 bases stayed unmatched. The germline V gene encodes CDR1 LGHNA and CDR2 YNFKEQ. The CDR3 is 20 amino acids. The CDR3 DNA follows: TGTGCCAGCAGCCAAGTTTTGTCGGGGCTATCGGGAGGGCCCTCGGAGACCCAGTACTTC. Protein product: CASSQVLSGLSGGPSETQYF.

This clonotype was found many times. The chain links TRBV9 to TRBJ2-7; TRBD2 matches at 9 bases. The CDR3 spans 14 residues. Germline CDR1 SGDLS, CDR2 YYNGEE. J lost 4 bases, V lost 5 bases, and 7 bases had no gene match. The CDR3, as DNA: TGTGCCAGCAGTAGCGGGAGAGAAAGGTACGAGCAGTACTTC. Translated, it gives CASSSGRERYEQYF.

This clonotype was observed at least ten times. The chain uses TRBV2 and TRBJ2-7; possible D gene TRBD1, 6 bases. Germline CDR1 SNHLY, CDR2 FYNNEI. Trimming shortened V by 10 bases and J by 3 bases, and 16 bases separated the two germline ends. The CDR3 extends over 13 amino acids. Here the CDR3 reads CAIERGGDYEQYF. The CDR3 nucleotides are TGTGCCATAGAGAGAGGGGGAGACTACGAGCAGTACTTC.

This clonotype was detected ten times or more. This sequence joins TRBV23-1 and TRBJ2-3; the D gene is possibly TRBD1 (6 bases). TRBV23-1 is given ORF status, its function remaining uncertain. CDR3 size: 16 residues. V shed 2 bases and J shed 8 bases, with 20 bases lying between them. Here the CDR3 reads CASSQPPYRDGRTQYF. The CDR3 region has the DNA TGCGCCAGCAGTCAACCCCCCTACAGGGATGGACGTACGCAGTATTTT.

This clonotype has ten or more counts. The genes are TRBV20-1 and TRBJ2-7; D is uncertain. Between the trimmed V and J ends, which lost 3 bases and 5 bases, there was a span of 8 bases. CDR3 size: 11 residues. The germline V gene has CDR1 DFQATT and CDR2 SNEGSKA (reference sequence). CDR3 sequence: CSARTGHEQYF. CDR3 in DNA: TGCAGTGCTAGGACTGGACACGAGCAGTACTTC.

CDR3 bases: TGTGCCAGCACCCTGGGGGGATGGAATCAGCCCCAGCATTTT. Its protein is CASTLGGWNQPQHF. V is TRBV12-3 or TRBV12-4 and J is TRBJ1-5, with a possible D match to TRBD1 (5 bases). With 7 bases removed from V and 4 bases from J, the gap between germline ends came to 14 bases. The CDR3 has 14 residues.

The chain links TRBV5-1 to TRBJ2-5; tentatively, D is TRBD1 or TRBD2 (5 bases each). The CDR3 has 15 amino acids. V lost 4 bases and J 4 bases, leaving 17 bases between the germline ends. Germline V gene sequence: CDR1 SGHRS, CDR2 YFSETQ. The CDR3 is CASSQTPGTLETQYF. DNA for the CDR3: TGCGCCAGCAGCCAAACGCCGGGGACGTTAGAGACCCAGTACTTC.

There are many counts of this clonotype. The gene calls are TRBV6-1 and TRBJ2-1, with 11 bases fitting TRBD1. The CDR3 spans 14 residues. CDR1 and CDR2 (germline): MNHNS, SASEGT. J gave up 5 bases and V 6 bases, and 3 bases lay outside the gene matches. Here the CDR3 reads CASRGQGDNNEQFF. CDR3 DNA sequence: TGTGCCAGCAGGGGACAGGGGGACAACAATGAGCAGTTCTTC.

This clonotype appeared many times. The chain employs TRBV12-3 or TRBV12-4 and TRBJ2-5; no clear D. The V end lost 4 bases, the J end lost 1 base, and 10 bases lay between the germline ends. CDR3 size: 14 residues. The CDR3 sequence is CASSWASTQETQYF. DNA of the CDR3: TGTGCCAGCAGTTGGGCAAGCACCCAAGAGACCCAGTACTTC.